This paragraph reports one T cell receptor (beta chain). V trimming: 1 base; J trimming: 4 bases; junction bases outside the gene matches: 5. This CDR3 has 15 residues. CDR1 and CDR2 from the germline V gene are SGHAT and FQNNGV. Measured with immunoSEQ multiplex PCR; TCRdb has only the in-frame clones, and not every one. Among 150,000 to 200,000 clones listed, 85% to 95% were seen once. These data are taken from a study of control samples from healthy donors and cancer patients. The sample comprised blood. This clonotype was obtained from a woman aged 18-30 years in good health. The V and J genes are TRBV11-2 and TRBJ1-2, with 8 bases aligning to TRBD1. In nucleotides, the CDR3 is TGTGCCAGCAGCTTAGGAGCAGGGGGCACCTATGGCTACACCTTC. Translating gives CASSLGAGGTYGYTF.